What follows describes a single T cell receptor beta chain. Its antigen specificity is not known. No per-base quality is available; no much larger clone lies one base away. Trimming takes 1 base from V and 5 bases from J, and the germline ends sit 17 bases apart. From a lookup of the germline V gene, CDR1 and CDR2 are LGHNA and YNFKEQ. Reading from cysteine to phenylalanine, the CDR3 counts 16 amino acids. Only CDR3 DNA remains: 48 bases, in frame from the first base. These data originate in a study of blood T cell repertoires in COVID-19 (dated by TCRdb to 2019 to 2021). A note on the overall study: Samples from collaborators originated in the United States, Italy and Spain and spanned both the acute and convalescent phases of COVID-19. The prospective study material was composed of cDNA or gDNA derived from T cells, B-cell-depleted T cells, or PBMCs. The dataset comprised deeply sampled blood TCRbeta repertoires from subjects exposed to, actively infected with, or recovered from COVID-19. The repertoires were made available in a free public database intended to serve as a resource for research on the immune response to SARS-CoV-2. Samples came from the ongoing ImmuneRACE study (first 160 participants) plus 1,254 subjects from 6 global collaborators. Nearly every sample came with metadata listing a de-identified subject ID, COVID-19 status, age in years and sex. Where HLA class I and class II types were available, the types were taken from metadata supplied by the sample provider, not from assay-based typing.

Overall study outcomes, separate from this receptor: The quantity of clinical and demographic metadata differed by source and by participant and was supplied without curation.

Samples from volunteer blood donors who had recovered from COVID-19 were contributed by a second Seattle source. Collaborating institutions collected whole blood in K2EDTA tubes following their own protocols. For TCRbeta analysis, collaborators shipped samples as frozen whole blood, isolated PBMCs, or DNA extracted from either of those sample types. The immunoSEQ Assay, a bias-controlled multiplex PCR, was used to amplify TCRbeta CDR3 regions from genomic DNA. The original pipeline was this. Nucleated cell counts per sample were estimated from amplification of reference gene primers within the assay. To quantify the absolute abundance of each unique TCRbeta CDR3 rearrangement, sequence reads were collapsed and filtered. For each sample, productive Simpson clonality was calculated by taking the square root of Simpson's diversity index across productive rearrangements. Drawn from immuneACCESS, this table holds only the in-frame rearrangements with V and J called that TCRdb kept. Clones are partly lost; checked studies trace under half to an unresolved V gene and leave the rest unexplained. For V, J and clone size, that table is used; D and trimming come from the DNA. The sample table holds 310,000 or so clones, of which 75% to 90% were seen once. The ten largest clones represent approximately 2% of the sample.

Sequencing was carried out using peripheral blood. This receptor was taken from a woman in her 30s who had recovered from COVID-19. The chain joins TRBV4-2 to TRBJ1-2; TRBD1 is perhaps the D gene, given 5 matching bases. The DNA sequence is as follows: TGTGCCAGCAGCCAAGCGTCGGCGACCGGGGGATATGGCTACACCTTC. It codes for CASSQASATGGYGYTF.